The clone carrying this T cell receptor (beta chain) was found once. The antigen is undetermined. A multiplex PCR was run with 60 Vbeta primers and 13 Jbeta primers. Libraries were prepared by immunoSEQ multiplex PCR; TCRdb keeps only in-frame clonotypes and omits some of them. This table holds 150,000 to 180,000 clones, 80% found once. This sample stems from a study of cytomegalovirus exposure and HLA in healthy donors. General study points: TCR beta V segments were, for the most part, productive about 87% or about 30% of the time in an earlier analysis.

The donors comprised healthy bone marrow donors. Germline CDR1 LGHNA, CDR2 YNFKEQ. V lost 0 bases, J lost 10 bases, and 5 bases lay in between. The CDR3 contains 11 residues. The clonotype was recovered from a man aged 25 to 40 in good health and CMV-seropositive. Sequenced: PBMCs. The rearrangement joins TRBV4-2 to TRBJ2-3; D gene unclear. Here the CDR3 DNA reads TGTGCCAGCAGCCAAGAAATAGCGCAGTATTTT. Translating gives CASSQEIAQYF.